Detailed here is one TCR beta chain. Antigen specificity is unknown. Profiled with immunoSEQ multiplex PCR; TCRdb holds only in-frame clones, not every one. The table shows tens of thousands of clones, with approximately 85% occurring only once. Peripheral blood came from all dose cohorts at three timepoints. The sample is drawn from a study of OX40 agonist ivuxolimab in advanced cancers. Looking at the study overall: With ivuxolimab, an agonistic anti-OX40 (CD134) antibody, patients were treated.

Trimming cost V 4 bases and J 1 base, with 11 bases left between them. CDR1 is SQVTM and CDR2 is ANQGSEA in the germline V gene. The CDR3 consists of 13 residues. Study-wide points: Expanded peripheral T cell antigen specificity was not determined. Clonal expansion was seen in CD4+ and CD8+ blood T cells by week 6 at 0.1 to 3.0 mg/kg.

The chain links TRBV29-1 to TRBJ2-7, with unresolved D. This TCR derives from an adult with an advanced solid tumor such as melanoma, head and neck, liver or kidney cancer. Specimen: CD4+ or CD8+ T cells sorted from blood, collected in a trial of the OX40 agonist ivuxolimab. This chain's CDR3 is CSVANSLSYEQYF. CDR3 DNA: TGCAGCGTTGCTAACAGTCTTTCCTACGAGCAGTACTTC.